The present T cell receptor beta chain was sequenced within a study of OX40 agonist ivuxolimab in advanced cancers. Study-wide background: Every 2 weeks, patients got intravenous ivuxolimab at one of six dose levels (0.01-10 mg/kg). Prior anti-PD-1, anti-PD-L1 or anti-CTLA-4 therapy was allowed; approximately 41% had some.

A word on this clone: No antigen is known for it.

This CDR3 comprises 14 residues. The V gene's germline CDR1 is SGHAT and CDR2 FQNNGV. Germline trimming cut 3 bases from V and 3 bases from J; bases unmatched to any gene: 3. Profiled with immunoSEQ multiplex PCR; TCRdb holds only in-frame clones, not every one. The data hold about 110,000 clones, with roughly 90% observed a single time. Points from the study as a whole: Partial responders dosed at 0.1-3.0 mg/kg displayed clonal expansion ranking among the lowest.

The source was CD4+ or CD8+ T cells sorted from blood, collected in a trial of the OX40 agonist ivuxolimab. The gene calls are TRBV11-2 and TRBJ2-3; 7 nucleotides match TRBD1. The receptor comes from an adult with an advanced solid tumor such as melanoma, head and neck, liver or kidney cancer. DNA for the CDR3: TGTGCCAGCAGCTTGAGGGGGCTAACAGATACGCAGTATTTT. Translation: CASSLRGLTDTQYF.